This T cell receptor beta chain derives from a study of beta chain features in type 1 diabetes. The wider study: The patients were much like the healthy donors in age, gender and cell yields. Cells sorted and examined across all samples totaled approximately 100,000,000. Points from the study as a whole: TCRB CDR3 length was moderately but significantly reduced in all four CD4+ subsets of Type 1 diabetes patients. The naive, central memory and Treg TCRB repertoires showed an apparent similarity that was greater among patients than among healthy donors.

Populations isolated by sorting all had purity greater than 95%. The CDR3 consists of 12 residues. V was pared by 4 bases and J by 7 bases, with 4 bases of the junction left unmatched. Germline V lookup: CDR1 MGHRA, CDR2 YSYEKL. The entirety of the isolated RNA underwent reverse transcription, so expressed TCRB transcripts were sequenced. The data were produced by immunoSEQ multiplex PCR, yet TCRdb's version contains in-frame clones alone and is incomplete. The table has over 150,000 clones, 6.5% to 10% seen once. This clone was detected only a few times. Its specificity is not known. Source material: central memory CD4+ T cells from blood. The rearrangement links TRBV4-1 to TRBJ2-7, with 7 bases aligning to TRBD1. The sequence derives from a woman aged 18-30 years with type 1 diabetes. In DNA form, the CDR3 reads TGCGCCAGCAGCCTAACAGGGGTTGAGCAGTACTTC. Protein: CASSLTGVEQYF.